The clone carrying this T cell receptor (beta chain) was recorded a few times. Antigen: not known. Unique molecular identifiers were incorporated into the prepared TCRbeta library. TCRdb reprocessed the PCR reads via MiXCR and lists one record per CDR3 protein. The sample records roughly 570,000 distinct CDR3 sequences, over 20% being singletons. The sample belongs to a study of T-cell reconstitution after alpha-beta-depleted transplantation in children. The CDR3 sequence is 16 residues long. Germline assignment: CDR1 LGHDT and CDR2 YNNKEL (reference sequence). The V end was cut by 0 bases, the J end by 8 bases, with 14 bases between. Study-wide results and limits: In some patients, recipient T cells and intrathymic progenitors surviving conditioning explained high day-60 diversity. About two months after transplant, alpha-beta T cells reportedly came from several hundred expanded graft clones. A year had passed since transplant, and T-cell counts and diversity by then came mostly from newly produced T cells.

The TCR originated in a boy in the first two years of life with Wiskott-Aldrich syndrome, due to receive a stem cell transplant. The V and J genes are TRBV3-1 and TRBJ1-6; D is undetermined. The input for sequencing was PBMCs, taken before TCRalphabeta/CD19-depleted stem cell transplant. CDR3 sequence: CASSQERGVEHSPLHF. The CDR3 region has the DNA TGTGCCAGCAGCCAAGAGCGCGGGGTTGAACATTCACCCCTCCACTTT.